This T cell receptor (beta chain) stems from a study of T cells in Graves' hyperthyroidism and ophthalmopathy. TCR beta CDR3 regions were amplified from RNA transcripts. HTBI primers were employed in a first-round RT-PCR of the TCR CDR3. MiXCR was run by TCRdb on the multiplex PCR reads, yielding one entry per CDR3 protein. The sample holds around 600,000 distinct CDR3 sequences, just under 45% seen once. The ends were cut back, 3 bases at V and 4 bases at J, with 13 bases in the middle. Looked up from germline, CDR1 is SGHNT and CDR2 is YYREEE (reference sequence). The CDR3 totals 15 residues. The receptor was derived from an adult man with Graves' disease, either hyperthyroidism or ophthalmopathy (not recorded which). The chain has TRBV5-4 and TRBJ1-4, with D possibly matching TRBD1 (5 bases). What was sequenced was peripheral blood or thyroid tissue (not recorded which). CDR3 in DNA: TGTGCCAGCAGCTCTGCGGGGGGTCTTAATGAAAAACTGTTTTTT. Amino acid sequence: CASSSAGGLNEKLFF.